The 16 T cell receptor beta chains below were found in one sample sequenced in a study of identical twins. Each CDR3 protein is one row after TCRdb ran MiXCR on the 5' RACE reads. The sample lists approximately 500,000 distinct CDR3 sequences, more than 20% occurring once. This same sample was also taken into another study, of T cells expressing NK-cell markers.

Sequencing input: CD4+ T cells sorted from blood. These receptors came from a woman between 18 and 30 years old in good health.

This clonotype was counted a single time. The gene calls are TRBV20-1 and TRBJ2-3; possibly TRBD2 for D (6 bases). Germline V gene data show CDR1 as DFQATT and CDR2 as SNEGSKA (reference sequence). Trimming took off 5 bases at V and 0 bases at J, with 18 bases between the two ends. The CDR3 runs to 16 residues. CDR3 DNA sequence: TGCAGTGCTTTTACGTTGATGGCGGGGAGCACAGATACGCAGTATTTT. Translated: CSAFTLMAGSTDTQYF.

This clonotype was counted a few times. The V call is TRBV27, the J call TRBJ2-1; the D is unclear. Trimming took 6 bases from V and 0 from J, leaving 9 bases between them. This CDR3 has 14 amino acids. Germline values: CDR1 MNHEY, CDR2 SMNVEV (reference sequence). The CDR3 DNA follows: TGTGCCAGCAGGCCGGTAAGCTCCTACAATGAGCAGTTCTTC. Protein: CASRPVSSYNEQFF.

This clonotype was counted between two and nine times. J is TRBJ2-2 and V is TRBV20-1, with D possibly being TRBD2 (7 bases). The V gene lost 6 bases and the J gene lost 4 bases, with 15 bases spanning the gap. CDR1 DFQATT and CDR2 SNEGSKA come from the germline V gene (reference sequence). CDR3 length equals 14 residues. CDR3 in amino acids: CSAPSRGGTGELFF. CDR3 DNA: TGCAGTGCCCCGTCGAGGGGGGGCACCGGGGAGCTGTTTTTT.

This clonotype was observed a handful of times. The CDR3 nucleotides read TGCGCCAGCAGCTTTTCAGGACTAGAGAATGAGCAGTTCTTC. This codes for CASSFSGLENEQFF. The J gene is TRBJ2-1, the V gene TRBV5-1; 7 positions agree with TRBD2. The CDR3 totals 14 residues. Looked up from germline, CDR1 is SGHRS and CDR2 is YFSETQ. J gave up 7 bases and V 2 bases, and 6 bases lay outside the gene matches.

This clonotype showed up just a few times. The chain carries TRBV7-9 and TRBJ1-1; 7 bases fit TRBD1. In germline, CDR1 is SEHNR, CDR2 FQNEAQ (reference sequence). The CDR3 is 14 amino acids. Trimming removed 4 bases from V and 4 bases from J; junction bases left unmatched: 6. CDR3 in amino acids: CASSSQGGSTEAFF. The DNA of the CDR3 is TGTGCCAGCAGCTCCCAGGGGGGGAGCACTGAAGCTTTCTTT.

Only a few counts were recorded for this clonotype. This chain uses TRBV7-2 with TRBJ2-1; 7 nucleotides agree with TRBD2. The CDR3 is 12 residues long. Per germline, CDR1 SGHTA and CDR2 FQGNSA. Trimming removed 3 bases from V and 8 bases from J; junction bases left unmatched: 1. The DNA of the CDR3 is TGTGCCAGCAGCTTCCGGGGGGATGAGCAGTTCTTC. Its protein is CASSFRGDEQFF.

This clonotype came up a few times. The rearrangement uses TRBV5-1 and TRBJ1-3; D is perhaps TRBD1 (5 bases). The CDR3 sequence is 16 residues long. CDR1 SGHRS and CDR2 YFSETQ come from the germline V gene. V lost 4 bases, J lost 0 bases, and 14 bases lay in between. CDR3 DNA: TGCGCCAGCAGCGACCAGGGAATTAGCTCTGGAAACACCATATATTTT. Its translation: CASSDQGISSGNTIYF.

Only a few counts were recorded for this clonotype. The chain recombines TRBV13 with TRBJ2-7, with 11 bases lining up with TRBD1. This CDR3 has 16 residues. V lost 4 bases to trimming and J lost 6 bases; unmatched junction nucleotides: 11. Germline CDR1 is PRHDT and CDR2 is FYEKMQ (reference sequence). In DNA form, the CDR3 reads TGTGCCAGCAGCTCCGCTGGGACAGGGGGTCGGAGCGAGCAGTACTTC. Protein sequence: CASSSAGTGGRSEQYF.

This clonotype has a handful of counts. V usage is TRBV10-3 and J usage is TRBJ2-4; D remains unclear. This CDR3 spans 13 amino acids. Trimming stripped 0 bases from V and 10 bases from J, with 10 bases between. Germline loops: CDR1 ENHRY, CDR2 SYGVKD. The CDR3 protein is CAISESARQIQYF. The CDR3 DNA reads TGTGCCATCAGTGAGTCGGCCAGGCAAATTCAGTACTTC.

The rearrangement uses TRBV12-5 and TRBJ2-1; 8 nucleotides agree with TRBD2. V lost 5 bases, J lost 6 bases, and 15 bases stayed unmatched. The germline V gene has CDR1 LGHNT and CDR2 FRNRAP. The CDR3 totals 17 residues. The CDR3 DNA reads TGTGCTAGTGGTCTCCCGGGCGGAGCGGGAGCCTCCAATGAGCAGTTCTTC. Amino acids: CASGLPGGAGASNEQFF.

V usage is TRBV6-5 and J usage is TRBJ1-2; weak D call: TRBD1 (6 bases). This CDR3 is 16 amino acids long. V was pared by 0 bases and J by 2 bases, with 13 bases between. CDR1 is MNHEY and CDR2 is SVGAGI in the germline V gene. CDR3 protein: CASSYSIWGPNYGYTF. The CDR3, as DNA: TGTGCCAGCAGTTACTCGATATGGGGGCCGAACTATGGCTACACCTTC.

The chain employs TRBV4-2 and TRBJ2-7, with no clear D. The V and J ends lost 0 bases and 2 bases respectively, with 8 bases between them. Germline CDR1 and CDR2: LGHNA and YNFKEQ. The CDR3 is 14 amino acids. For the CDR3, the DNA is TGTGCCAGCAGCCAAGATCCATCAACCTACGAGCAGTACTTC. Protein: CASSQDPSTYEQYF.

The J gene is TRBJ1-6, the V gene TRBV5-1; D gene ambiguous. The CDR3 is 16 amino acids. The V and J ends lost 3 bases and 2 bases respectively, with 12 bases between them. CDR1 SGHRS and CDR2 YFSETQ come from the germline V gene. Here the CDR3 DNA reads TGCGCCAGCAGCTACGGGATCGGACCCTATAATTCACCCCTCCACTTT. Protein sequence: CASSYGIGPYNSPLHF.

The table lists this clonotype with a few counts. The chain couples TRBV10-3 to TRBJ2-2; D is uncertain. The germline gives CDR1 ENHRY, CDR2 SYGVKD. The V end was cut by 3 bases, the J end by 4 bases, with 6 bases between. The CDR3 consists of 13 residues. The CDR3 nucleotides read TGTGCCATCAGTGACCTAGGCACCGGGGAGCTGTTTTTT. This translates into CAISDLGTGELFF.

The J gene is TRBJ2-5, the V gene TRBV5-1; maybe TRBD1 (6 bases). The CDR3 is 13 amino acids. Trimming removed 4 bases at V and 4 bases at J, with 11 bases between. From germline, CDR1 is SGHRS and CDR2 YFSETQ. The CDR3 DNA follows: TGCGCCAGCAGCCCCGGGACATCAGAGACCCAGTACTTC. Protein: CASSPGTSETQYF.

This clonotype has more than one count but fewer than ten. This chain connects TRBV13 to TRBJ2-5, with 13 bases fitting TRBD2. CDR3 length: 17 residues. CDR1 and CDR2 (germline): PRHDT, FYEKMQ (reference sequence). J gave up 1 base and V 3 bases, and 5 bases lay outside the gene matches. In DNA form, the CDR3 reads TGTGCCAGCAGCTTCAGACTAGCGGGGGGCATCCAAGAGACCCAGTACTTC. Its translation is CASSFRLAGGIQETQYF.